The 25 T cell receptor beta chains below all came from one sample that was sequenced in a study of Ad26.COV2.S vaccination and SARS-CoV-2 variants. Sequencing was performed with immunoSEQ multiplex PCR; in TCRdb, only in-frame clones are kept and a portion is missing. This table holds around 300,000 clones, around nine tenths found once. Treatment here: around 19 received Ad26.COV2.S at low or high dose, single or two shots; about 5 received placebo; per-sample allocation not given. Day 63 following the first vaccine or placebo injection was when the samples were taken. This specimen was peripheral blood, taken in a trial of Ad26.COV2.S vaccine versus placebo. The receptors here all came from a person between 18 and 60 years old who received the Ad26.COV2.S COVID-19 vaccine or a placebo.

The chain carries TRBV7-9 and TRBJ2-7; maybe TRBD2 (6 bases). CDR3 length: 14 amino acids. The V end was cut by 7 bases, the J end by 4 bases, with 17 bases between. Per the germline V gene, CDR1 is SEHNR and CDR2 is FQNEAQ (reference sequence). CDR3 DNA sequence: TGTGCCAGCATCCCGGGTGGGGGGAGATACGAGCAGTACTTC. Translated: CASIPGGGRYEQYF.

This clone was detected a few times. J is TRBJ2-5 and V is TRBV4-2; D is possibly TRBD1 or TRBD2 (5 bases each). CDR3 size: 13 residues. V lost 1 base and J lost 7, with 10 bases in between. The germline CDR1 and CDR2 sequences are LGHNA and YNFKEQ. The CDR3 DNA reads TGTGCCAGCAGCCAAGTTGGGGCGGGGACCCAGTACTTC. As protein: CASSQVGAGTQYF.

This chain uses TRBV6-5 with TRBJ2-3, with TRBD1 as a possible D gene (5 bases). The CDR3 length is 14 residues. Trimming took off 4 bases at V and 2 bases at J, with 10 bases between the two ends. The germline V gene has CDR1 MNHEY and CDR2 SVGAGI. The CDR3 spells CASSFRQPTDTQYF. The CDR3 DNA sequence: TGTGCCAGCAGTTTCCGACAGCCCACAGATACGCAGTATTTT.

Comments on this clone: Its ends do not fully match the called genes, so a read error is possible. The chain couples TRBV3-1 (or the pseudogene TRBV3-2) to TRBJ2-7, with TRBD2 matching 16 bases. The CDR3 extends over 15 amino acids. From germline, CDR1 is LGHDT and CDR2 YNNKEL (reference sequence). CDR3 sequence: CASSQPGTSGGAKHF. CDR3 sequence (DNA): TGTGCCAGCAGCCAACCTGGGACTAGCGGGGGGGCAAAGCACTTC.

The V call is TRBV10-2, the J call TRBJ1-1, with 8 nucleotides matching TRBD1. This CDR3 region has 13 residues. J gave up 12 bases and V 3 bases, and 9 bases lay outside the gene matches. CDR1 and CDR2 from the germline V gene are WSHSY and SAAADI. The CDR3 nucleotides are TGCGCCAGCAGTGAACACTTGGACAGGGAACCTTTCTTT. Translated, it gives CASSEHLDREPFF.

The V gene is TRBV11-2, the J gene TRBJ2-5; 7 bases line up with TRBD1. V dropped 5 bases and J dropped 2; count of bases not matched to a gene: 5. There are 14 residues in the CDR3. The germline gives CDR1 SGHAT, CDR2 FQNNGV. The CDR3 DNA is TGTGCCAGCAGCCGAGGGGGCTGGCAAGAGACCCAGTACTTC. Residues: CASSRGGWQETQYF.

The table lists this clone with a count of one. V is TRBV6-5 and J is TRBJ2-1; 12 bases match TRBD2. Trimming cost V 6 bases and J 8 bases; bases outside gene matches: 8. This CDR3 spans 15 amino acids. Looked up from germline, CDR1 is MNHEY and CDR2 is SVGAGI. CDR3: CASSFGLAGIYEQFF. The CDR3 nucleotides are TGTGCCAGCAGCTTCGGACTAGCGGGGATCTATGAGCAGTTCTTC.

This clone was counted only a few times. The V call is TRBV3-1 (or the pseudogene TRBV3-2), the J call TRBJ2-5; D is uncertain. This CDR3 is built from 13 residues. The ends were cut back, 1 base at V and 3 bases at J, with 6 bases in the middle. Germline V gene data show CDR1 as LGHDT and CDR2 as YNNKEL (reference sequence). In DNA, the CDR3 is TGTGCCAGCAGCCAAGGATTAAAAGAGACCCAGTACTTC. It translates to CASSQGLKETQYF.

The DNA for the CDR3 is TGTGCCAGCAGTGAAGTCGGACAGGATCAGCCCCAGCATTTT. This translates into CASSEVGQDQPQHF. The chain recombines TRBV2 with TRBJ1-5; 7 bases line up with TRBD1. Germline-derived CDR1 and CDR2 are SNHLY and FYNNEI. The V gene end was trimmed by 1 base and the J gene end by 5 bases; junction bases not matched to a gene: 2. This CDR3 is built from 14 residues.

This clone was detected a few times. The chain uses TRBV3-1 (or the pseudogene TRBV3-2) and TRBJ1-3; D is unclear. V was clipped by 4 bases and J by 2 bases, with 9 bases between them. The CDR3 extends over 14 amino acids. CDR1 LGHDT and CDR2 YNNKEL come from the germline V gene (reference sequence). CDR3 sequence (DNA): TGTGCCAGCAGCCTCGAGGATGCTGGAAACACCATATATTTT. As protein: CASSLEDAGNTIYF.

The gene calls are TRBV7-9 and TRBJ1-2, with a tentative D call TRBD1 (5 bases). Germline V gene sequence: CDR1 SEHNR, CDR2 FQNEAQ (reference sequence). The V gene lost 4 bases and the J gene lost 0 bases, with 12 bases spanning the gap. This CDR3 contains 15 residues. The CDR3, as DNA: TGTGCCAGCAGCTCCCAGGAGGGACCTAACTATGGCTACACCTTC. It encodes CASSSQEGPNYGYTF.

The gene calls are TRBV5-8 and TRBJ2-1; D not resolved. Germline V gene lookup returns CDR1 SGHTS and CDR2 YDEGEE. There are 15 residues in the CDR3. The V and J ends lost 1 base and 1 base respectively, with 9 bases between them. In DNA, the CDR3 is TGTGCCAGCAGCTTGCTTTTTGTTTCCTACAATGAGCAGTTCTTC. Its translation is CASSLLFVSYNEQFF.

This clone showed up just a few times. The chain links TRBV7-9 to TRBJ1-5; TRBD1 agrees at 9 bases. The CDR3 contains 14 residues. V lost 5 bases and J lost 4; bases outside the gene matches: 3. The germline gives CDR1 SEHNR, CDR2 FQNEAQ (reference sequence). The CDR3 nucleotides are TGTGCCAGCAGCGTACAGGGGGCTAATCAGCCCCAGCATTTT. It yields the protein CASSVQGANQPQHF.

To note about this clone: Other DNA variants within this sample encode the same CDR3. The chain's CDR3 is CASSPWGRGTDTQYF. The CDR3 coding sequence is TGTGCCAGCAGCCCTTGGGGGCGGGGGACAGATACGCAGTATTTT. The rearrangement joins TRBV9 to TRBJ2-3; tentatively, D is TRBD2 (7 bases). The CDR3 has 15 residues. Germline CDR1 and CDR2: SGDLS and YYNGEE. The V end lost 4 bases, the J end lost 3 bases, and 15 bases lay between the germline ends.

In DNA, the CDR3 is TGTGCCAGCAGCTTGGGATCAGGGAATAGGGACTACGAGCAGTACTTC. This translates into CASSLGSGNRDYEQYF. This chain connects TRBV5-4 to TRBJ2-7; D is perhaps TRBD1 (5 bases). Trimming took 0 bases from V and 3 from J, leaving 16 bases between them. The germline V gene has CDR1 SGHNT and CDR2 YYREEE (reference sequence). The CDR3 spans 16 residues.

This clone showed up just once. The chain joins TRBV28 to TRBJ2-3; TRBD2 agrees at 7 bases. This CDR3 comprises 16 residues. Trimming cost V 7 bases and J 0 bases; bases outside gene matches: 10. Germline V gene data show CDR1 as MDHEN and CDR2 as SYDVKM. CDR3 amino acids: CASKPPWGGSTDTQYF. CDR3 in DNA: TGTGCCAGCAAACCCCCATGGGGGGGGAGCACAGATACGCAGTATTTT.

The chain has TRBV18 and TRBJ1-2; 8 bases align to TRBD1. This CDR3 spans 17 amino acids. After removal of 3 bases from V and 3 bases from J, the junction contained 12 bases not matched to a gene. Looked up from germline, CDR1 is KGHSH and CDR2 is LQKENI. The CDR3 loop is CASSPRTGSRVDYGYTF. DNA for the CDR3: TGTGCCAGCTCACCGAGGACAGGGTCAAGGGTGGACTATGGCTACACCTTC.

The chain carries TRBV5-1 and TRBJ1-1; the D is unclear. Per germline, CDR1 SGHRS and CDR2 YFSETQ. Trimming stripped 4 bases from V and 2 bases from J, with 12 bases between. The CDR3 is 14 residues long. The CDR3 sequence is CASSSGTSNTEAFF. The CDR3 nucleotides are TGCGCCAGCAGCAGTGGAACCAGTAACACTGAAGCTTTCTTT. Using reference TRBV5-1 and TRBJ1-1 for the parts outside the CDR3, the full variable domain is KAGVTQTPRYLIKTRGQQVTLSCSPISGHRSVSWYQQTPGQGLQFLFEYFSETQRNKGNFPGRFSGRQFSNSRSEMNVSTLELGDSALYLCASSSGTSNTEAFFGQGTRLTVV.

This clone was detected a few times. J is TRBJ2-7 and V is TRBV4-1; a possible D gene is TRBD1 (6 bases). Trimming removed 4 bases at V and 0 bases at J, with 10 bases between. CDR1 MGHRA and CDR2 YSYEKL come from the germline V gene. The CDR3 consists of 14 residues. The CDR3 sequence is CASSRWTDSYEQYF. For the CDR3, the DNA is TGCGCCAGCAGCCGCTGGACAGACTCCTACGAGCAGTACTTC.

The chain employs TRBV7-9 and TRBJ1-5; maybe TRBD1 (5 bases). The CDR3 length is 14 residues. Germline CDR1 SEHNR, CDR2 FQNEAQ (reference sequence). The V end lost 6 bases, the J end lost 7 bases, and 16 bases lay between the germline ends. The CDR3 reads CASRPGSGNQPQHF. The CDR3 DNA is TGTGCCAGCAGGCCAGGTTCAGGGAACCAGCCCCAGCATTTT.

The chain joins TRBV3-1 (or the pseudogene TRBV3-2) to TRBJ2-3, with a weak D call TRBD2 (6 bases). V lost 1 base, J lost 4 bases, and 9 bases lay in between. This CDR3 has 14 amino acids. CDR1 is LGHDT, CDR2 YNNKEL, per germline (reference sequence). CDR3 DNA: TGTGCCAGCAGCCAAGGGCGGGGAGCAGATACGCAGTATTTT. Its translation: CASSQGRGADTQYF.

The V gene is TRBV6-5, the J gene TRBJ2-5; the D is unclear. CDR1 and CDR2 (germline): MNHEY, SVGAGI. This CDR3 comprises 15 residues. Trimming shortened V by 6 bases and J by 2 bases, and 16 bases separated the two germline ends. The CDR3 DNA sequence: TGTGCCAGCAGCCCAACCCACCGGCCTCAAGAGACCCAGTACTTC. Translating gives CASSPTHRPQETQYF.

The chain carries TRBV6-2 or TRBV6-3 and TRBJ2-6, with D perhaps given as TRBD1 or TRBD2 (5 bases each). Germline V gives CDR1 MNHEY, CDR2 SVGEGT. The CDR3 consists of 18 residues. Trimming left V 2 bases short and J 3 bases short, with 17 bases between. CDR3 protein: CASSYSGGEVRGANVLTF. DNA for the CDR3: TGTGCCAGCAGTTACAGTGGGGGAGAGGTGCGTGGGGCCAACGTCCTGACTTTC.

This clone came up once. The chain links TRBV20-1 to TRBJ2-5, with 8 bases fitting TRBD1. The CDR3 totals 14 residues. Germline-derived CDR1 and CDR2 are DFQATT and SNEGSKA (reference sequence). The J segment lost 5 bases and the V segment lost 5 bases, leaving 10 bases of the junction unmatched. The CDR3 DNA follows: TGCAGTGCTGGTGGGACAGGTTTCATGGAGACCCAGTACTTC. Translation: CSAGGTGFMETQYF.

CDR3 in DNA: TGTGCCAGCACCCTATTTGAAGCTTTCTTT. Amino acid sequence: CASTLFEAFF. The chain has TRBV21-1 and TRBJ1-1. TRBV21-1 is designated a pseudogene. This CDR3 is built from 10 residues.